This T cell receptor beta chain was identified in a study of sequential checkpoint blockade in melanoma. Study details: After nivolumab or ipilimumab alone, roughly 20 patients had week-13 rebiopsies.

CDR1 is SQVTM and CDR2 is ANQGSEA in the germline V gene. J gave up 6 bases and V 2 bases, and 6 bases lay outside the gene matches. The CDR3 loop spans 15 amino acids. Documented treatment: randomized to nivolumab then ipilimumab (arm A) or the reverse (arm B). The method was immunoSEQ multiplex PCR; TCRdb's version includes in-frame clones alone and lacks a portion of them. The table includes about 5,000 clones, around 30% detected once. The receptor was derived from a human donor with melanoma. The J gene is TRBJ2-2, the V gene TRBV29-1, with TRBD2 identical over 10 bases. Sequences were derived from tumor tissue (inferred from file names), sampled from a patient given nivolumab and ipilimumab in sequence. The CDR3 reads CSVEMASGGAGELFF. In DNA form, the CDR3 reads TGCAGCGTTGAAATGGCTAGCGGGGGCGCCGGGGAGCTGTTTTTT.